This TCR beta chain originates from a study of T cell responses to AZD1222 COVID-19 vaccine. Whole-study results and caveats: Clonal diversity was possibly underestimated; the donors were predominantly white British and more often female. Reports say nearly half of spike-specific TCRs go after unmutated variant regions. Distributed over spike, vaccine-associated CD4 TCRs predominated at 160-218 and 743-854.

Of note for this clone: Its matching antigen is unknown.

Some clones are missing from TCRdb's copy, which holds only in-frame ones; the method was immunoSEQ multiplex PCR. The sample records approximately 94,000 clones, about 90% being singletons. The germline V gene has CDR1 GTSNPN and CDR2 SVGIG (reference sequence). V dropped 6 bases and J dropped 2; count of bases not matched to a gene: 6. The CDR3 has 13 residues. This TCR came from an adult in good health. The chain has TRBV30 and TRBJ1-2, with 7 bases lining up with TRBD1. Sequencing was performed on peripheral blood, taken on day 0 of MenACWY control vaccination. The CDR3 DNA follows: TGTGCCTGCCAGGGGGATGCGAACTATGGCTACACCTTC. The encoded protein is CACQGDANYGYTF.